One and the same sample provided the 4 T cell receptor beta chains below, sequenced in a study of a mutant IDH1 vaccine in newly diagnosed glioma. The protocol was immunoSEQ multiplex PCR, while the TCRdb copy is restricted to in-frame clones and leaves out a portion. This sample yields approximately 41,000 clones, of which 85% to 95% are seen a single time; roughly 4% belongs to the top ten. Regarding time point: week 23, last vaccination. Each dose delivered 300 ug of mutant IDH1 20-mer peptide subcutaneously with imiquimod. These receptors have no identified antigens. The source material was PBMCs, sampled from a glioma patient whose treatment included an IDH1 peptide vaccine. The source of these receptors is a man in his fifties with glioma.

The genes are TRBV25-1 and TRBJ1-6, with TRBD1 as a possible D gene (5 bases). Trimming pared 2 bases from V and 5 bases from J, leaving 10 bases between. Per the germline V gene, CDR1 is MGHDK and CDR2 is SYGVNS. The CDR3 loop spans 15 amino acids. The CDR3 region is CASSEQGSHNSPLHF. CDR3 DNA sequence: TGTGCCAGCAGTGAACAGGGATCGCATAATTCACCCCTCCACTTT.

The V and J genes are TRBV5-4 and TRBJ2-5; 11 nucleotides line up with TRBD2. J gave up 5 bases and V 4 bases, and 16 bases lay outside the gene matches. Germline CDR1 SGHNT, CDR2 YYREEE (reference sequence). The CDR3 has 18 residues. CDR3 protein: CASSKTWGLAVLRETQYF. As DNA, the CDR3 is TGTGCCAGCAGCAAGACCTGGGGACTAGCGGTTCTTCGGGAGACCCAGTACTTC.

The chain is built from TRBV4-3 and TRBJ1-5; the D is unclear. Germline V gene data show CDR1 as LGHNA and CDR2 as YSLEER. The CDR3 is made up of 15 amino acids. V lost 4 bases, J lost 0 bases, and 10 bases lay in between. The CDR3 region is CASSPGPYSNQPQHF. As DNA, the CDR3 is TGCGCCAGCAGCCCTGGCCCCTATAGCAATCAGCCCCAGCATTTT.

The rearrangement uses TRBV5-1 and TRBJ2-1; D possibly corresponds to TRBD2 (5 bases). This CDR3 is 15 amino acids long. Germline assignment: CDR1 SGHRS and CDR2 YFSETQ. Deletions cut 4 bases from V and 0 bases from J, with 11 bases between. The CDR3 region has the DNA TGCGCCAGCAGCAGAGCGGTGAGCTCCTACAATGAGCAGTTCTTC. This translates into CASSRAVSSYNEQFF.